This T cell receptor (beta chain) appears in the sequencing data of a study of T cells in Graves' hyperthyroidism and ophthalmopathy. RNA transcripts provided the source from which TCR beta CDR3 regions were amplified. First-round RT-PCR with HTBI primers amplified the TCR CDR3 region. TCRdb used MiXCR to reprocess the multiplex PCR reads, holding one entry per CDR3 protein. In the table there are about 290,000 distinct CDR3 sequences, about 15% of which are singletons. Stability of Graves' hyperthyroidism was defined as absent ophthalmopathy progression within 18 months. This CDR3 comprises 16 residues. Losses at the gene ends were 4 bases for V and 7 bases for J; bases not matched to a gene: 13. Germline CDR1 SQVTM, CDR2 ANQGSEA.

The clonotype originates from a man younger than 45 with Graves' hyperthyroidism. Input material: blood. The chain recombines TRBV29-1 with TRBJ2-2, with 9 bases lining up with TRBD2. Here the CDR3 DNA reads TGCAGCGTTGCTGTTAGCGGGAGCCCCTGGGGCGGGGAGCTGTTTTTT. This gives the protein CSVAVSGSPWGGELFF.